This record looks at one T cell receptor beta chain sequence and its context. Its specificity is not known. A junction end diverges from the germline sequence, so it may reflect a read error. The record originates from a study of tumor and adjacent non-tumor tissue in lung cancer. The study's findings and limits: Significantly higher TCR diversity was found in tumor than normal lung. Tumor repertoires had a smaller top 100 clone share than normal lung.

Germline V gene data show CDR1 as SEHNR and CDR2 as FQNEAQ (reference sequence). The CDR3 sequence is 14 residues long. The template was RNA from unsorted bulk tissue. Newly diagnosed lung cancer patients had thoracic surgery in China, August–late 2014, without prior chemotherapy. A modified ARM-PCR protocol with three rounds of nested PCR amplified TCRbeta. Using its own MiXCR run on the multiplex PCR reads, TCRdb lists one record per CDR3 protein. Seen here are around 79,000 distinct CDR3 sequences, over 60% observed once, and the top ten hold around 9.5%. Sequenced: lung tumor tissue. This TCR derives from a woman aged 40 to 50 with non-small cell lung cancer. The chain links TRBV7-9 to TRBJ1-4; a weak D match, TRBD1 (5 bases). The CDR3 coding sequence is TGTGCCTGCAGCCCAGGACAAGGGGATGAAAAACTGTTTTTT. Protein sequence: CACSPGQGDEKLFF.